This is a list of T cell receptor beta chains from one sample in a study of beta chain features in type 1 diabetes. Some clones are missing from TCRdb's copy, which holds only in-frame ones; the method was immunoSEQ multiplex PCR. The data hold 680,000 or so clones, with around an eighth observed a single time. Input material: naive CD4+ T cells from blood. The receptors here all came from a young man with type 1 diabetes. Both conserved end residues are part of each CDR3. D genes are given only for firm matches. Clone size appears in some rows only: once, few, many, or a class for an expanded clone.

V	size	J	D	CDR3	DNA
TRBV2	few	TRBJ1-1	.	CASSLAIAEAFF	TGTGCCAGCAGTTTAGCAATAGCTGAAGCTTTCTTT
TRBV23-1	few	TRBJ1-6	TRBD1	CASSLGDREYDYNSPLHF	TGCGCCAGCAGTCTTGGGGACAGGGAGTATGACTATAATTCACCCCTCCACTTT
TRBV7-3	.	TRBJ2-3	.	CASSFGVTDTQYF	TGTGCCAGCAGCTTCGGGGTCACAGATACGCAGTATTTT
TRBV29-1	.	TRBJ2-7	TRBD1	CSVLLGTGAREQYF	TGCAGCGTTCTTCTTGGGACAGGGGCCCGCGAGCAGTACTTC
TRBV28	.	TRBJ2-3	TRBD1	CASSSLSLSGTGGNTDTQYF	TGTGCCAGCAGTTCCCTCTCTCTCTCCGGGACAGGGGGGAACACAGATACGCAGTATTTT
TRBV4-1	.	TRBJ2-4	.	CASSQEQLAKNIQYF	TGCGCCAGCAGCCAAGAACAACTAGCCAAAAACATTCAGTACTTC
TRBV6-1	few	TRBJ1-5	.	CASTELHQPQHF	TGTGCCAGCACTGAACTTCATCAGCCCCAGCATTTT
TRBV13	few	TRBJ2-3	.	CASTPRFSADTQYF	TGTGCCAGCACCCCCCGTTTCAGCGCAGATACGCAGTATTTT
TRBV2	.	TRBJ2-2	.	CASKEGPGELFF	TGTGCCAGCAAGGAGGGTCCCGGGGAGCTGTTTTTT
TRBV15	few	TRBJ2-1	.	CATSRQRETNNEQFF	TGTGCCACCAGCAGACAGAGAGAAACGAACAATGAGCAGTTCTTC
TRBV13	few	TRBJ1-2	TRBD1	CASSLLTGGNGYTF	TGTGCCAGCAGCTTACTGACAGGGGGCAATGGCTACACCTTC
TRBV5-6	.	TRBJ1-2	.	CASSSGRGDGYTF	TGTGCCAGCAGCTCCGGCCGGGGAGATGGCTACACCTTC
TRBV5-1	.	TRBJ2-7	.	CASSPGQGGIYEQYF	TGCGCCAGCAGCCCCGGACAGGGAGGGATCTACGAGCAGTACTTC
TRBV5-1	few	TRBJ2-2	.	CASSQGPTGELFF	TGCGCCAGCAGCCAAGGACCCACCGGGGAGCTGTTTTTT
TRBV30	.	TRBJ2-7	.	CAWSGGFYEQYF	TGTGCCTGGAGCGGAGGGTTCTACGAGCAGTACTTC
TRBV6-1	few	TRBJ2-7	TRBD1	CASRRQGDYEQYF	TGTGCCAGCAGGAGACAGGGGGACTACGAGCAGTACTTC
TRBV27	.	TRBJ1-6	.	CASSPVNSPLHF	TGTGCCAGCAGTCCCGTCAATTCACCCCTCCACTTT
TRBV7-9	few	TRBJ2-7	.	CASSLPGVQQYF	TGTGCCAGCAGCTTACCAGGGGTTCAGCAGTACTTC
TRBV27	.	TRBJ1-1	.	CASSLSWENTEAFF	TGTGCCAGCAGTTTATCGTGGGAGAACACTGAAGCTTTCTTT
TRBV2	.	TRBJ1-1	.	CASPLGRGTEAFF	TGTGCCAGCCCCCTGGGGCGGGGTACTGAAGCTTTCTTT
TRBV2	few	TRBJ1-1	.	CASRERQAEAFF	TGTGCCAGCAGGGAACGACAGGCTGAAGCTTTCTTT
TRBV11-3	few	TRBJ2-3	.	CASSLRVDPLMDTQYF	TGTGCCAGCAGCTTACGCGTGGACCCTTTGATGGATACGCAGTATTTT
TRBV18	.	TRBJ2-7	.	CASSLAGAVRSYEQYF	TGTGCCAGCTCCCTGGCTGGAGCAGTTCGATCCTACGAGCAGTACTTC
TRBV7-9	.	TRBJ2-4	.	CASSLAGAKNIQYF	TGTGCCAGCAGCTTAGCCGGAGCCAAAAACATTCAGTACTTC
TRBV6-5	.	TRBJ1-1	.	CASTMVMNTEAFF	TGTGCCAGCACCATGGTTATGAACACTGAAGCTTTCTTT
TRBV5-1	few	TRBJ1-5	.	CASSLGRGNQPQHF	TGCGCCAGCAGCTTGGGACGGGGCAATCAGCCCCAGCATTTT
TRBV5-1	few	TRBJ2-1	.	CASSLRGYSHNEQFF	TGCGCCAGCAGCTTAAGGGGCTACTCACACAATGAGCAGTTCTTC
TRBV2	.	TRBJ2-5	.	CASNGGAGETQYF	TGTGCCAGCAATGGGGGCGCCGGGGAGACCCAGTACTTC
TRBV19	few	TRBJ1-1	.	CASSGVTNTEAFF	TGTGCCAGTAGTGGGGTTACGAACACTGAAGCTTTCTTT
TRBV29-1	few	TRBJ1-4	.	CSWRQVNEKLFF	TGCAGCTGGAGACAGGTGAATGAAAAACTGTTTTTT
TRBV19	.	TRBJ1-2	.	CASTAGESGNYGYTF	TGTGCCAGTACCGCTGGGGAGTCAGGGAACTATGGCTACACCTTC
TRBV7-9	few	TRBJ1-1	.	CASIGANTEAFF	TGTGCCAGCATTGGGGCCAACACTGAAGCTTTCTTT
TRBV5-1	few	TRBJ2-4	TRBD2	CASSPGEGGNIQYF	TGCGCCAGCAGCCCCGGGGAGGGCGGGAACATTCAGTACTTC
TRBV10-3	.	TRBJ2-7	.	CAHASSYEQYF	TGTGCACACGCGAGCTCCTACGAGCAGTACTTC
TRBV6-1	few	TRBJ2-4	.	CASSNPVENIQYF	TGTGCCAGCAGTAATCCGGTCGAAAACATTCAGTACTTC
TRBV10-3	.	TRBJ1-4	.	CAISDGAADEKLFF	TGTGCCATCAGTGACGGTGCGGCAGATGAAAAACTGTTTTTT
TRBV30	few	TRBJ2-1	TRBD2	CAWSITSGGATEQFF	TGTGCCTGGAGTATCACTAGCGGGGGGGCAACTGAGCAGTTCTTC
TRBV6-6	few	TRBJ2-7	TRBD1	CASHPTGVLYEQYF	TGTGCCAGTCACCCTACAGGGGTACTCTACGAGCAGTACTTC
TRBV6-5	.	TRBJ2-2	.	CASSMGTNTGELFF	TGTGCCAGCAGTATGGGGACAAACACCGGGGAGCTGTTTTTT